These 5 T cell receptor beta chains share one sample of origin, sequenced in a study of blood T cell repertoires in COVID-19. Only in-frame clones appear in the TCRdb table, and some are missing; sequencing was by immunoSEQ multiplex PCR. The repertoire holds about 300,000 clones, with around 89% as singletons. Sequences were obtained from peripheral blood. These receptors were collected from a middle-aged man with acute or convalescent COVID-19.

The V gene is TRBV3-1 (or the pseudogene TRBV3-2), the J gene TRBJ2-5; 8 nucleotides line up with TRBD1. Trimming cost V 4 bases and J 0 bases; bases outside gene matches: 7. The CDR3 totals 16 residues. The germline V gene has CDR1 LGHDT and CDR2 YNNKEL (reference sequence). The CDR3 nucleotides are TGTGCCAGCAGCCGAAACAGGGGGAGGAACCAAGAGACCCAGTACTTC. Translated, it gives CASSRNRGRNQETQYF.

The CDR3 DNA is TGTGCCAGCAGCTTAGTTAAGCTGCGGGAAAGCACAGATACGCAGTATTTT. It encodes CASSLVKLRESTDTQYF. The chain couples TRBV11-2 to TRBJ2-3, with D tentatively TRBD2 (6 bases). Germline values: CDR1 SGHAT, CDR2 FQNNGV. V was clipped by 1 base and J by 0 bases, with 14 bases between them. The CDR3 has 17 residues.

The gene calls are TRBV7-2 and TRBJ2-7; TRBD1 might be the D (6 bases). V lost 3 bases, J lost 6 bases, and 12 bases lay in between. Germline V gene data show CDR1 as SGHTA and CDR2 as FQGNSA. The length of the CDR3 is 13 residues. CDR3 region: CASSLYRVGEQYF. CDR3 bases: TGTGCCAGCAGCTTGTACAGGGTGGGCGAGCAGTACTTC.

This chain connects TRBV6-6 to TRBJ1-2, with D hard to call. This CDR3 is 13 amino acids long. Trimming took off 4 bases at V and 2 bases at J, with 8 bases between the two ends. Germline V lookup: CDR1 MNHNY, CDR2 SVGAGI (reference sequence). The CDR3 DNA is TGTGCCAGCAGTTCTACCCTAAACTATGGCTACACCTTC. This translates into CASSSTLNYGYTF.

This chain joins TRBV7-2 and TRBJ1-2; TRBD1 might be the D (6 bases). The germline CDR1 and CDR2 sequences are SGHTA and FQGNSA. This CDR3 has 13 residues. V lost 4 bases to trimming and J lost 6 bases, with 12 bases between them. The CDR3 is CASSSTGSHGYTF. DNA for the CDR3: TGTGCCAGCAGCTCCACAGGGAGCCATGGCTACACCTTC.